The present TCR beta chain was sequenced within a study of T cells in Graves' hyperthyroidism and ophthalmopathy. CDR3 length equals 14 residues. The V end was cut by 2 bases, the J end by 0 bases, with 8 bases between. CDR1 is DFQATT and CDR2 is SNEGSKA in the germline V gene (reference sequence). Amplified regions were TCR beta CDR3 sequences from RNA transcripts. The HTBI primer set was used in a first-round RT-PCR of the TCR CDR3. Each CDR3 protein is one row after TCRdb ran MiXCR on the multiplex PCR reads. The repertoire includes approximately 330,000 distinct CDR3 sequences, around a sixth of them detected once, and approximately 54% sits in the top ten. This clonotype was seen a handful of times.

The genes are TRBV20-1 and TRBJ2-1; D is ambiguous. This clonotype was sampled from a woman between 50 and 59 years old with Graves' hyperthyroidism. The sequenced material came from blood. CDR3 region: CSARSGSSYNEQFF. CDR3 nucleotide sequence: TGCAGTGCTAGATCTGGAAGCTCCTACAATGAGCAGTTCTTC.